These T cell receptor beta chains were read from a single sample in a study of cytomegalovirus exposure and HLA in healthy donors. The assay was immunoSEQ multiplex PCR, and TCRdb's table has in-frame clones only and misses some. Of 190,000 or so clones in the sample, approximately 83% were seen once. The sequenced sample consisted of PBMCs. The receptor source for this set is a woman aged 18-30 years in good health and CMV-seropositive. CDR3s include the opening cysteine and the closing phenylalanine or tryptophan. D genes are given only for firm matches. Only some rows state a clone size, as once, few, many or a class for expanded clones.

clone size: -; J gene: TRBJ2-1; CDR3 length: 15; V gene: TRBV6-4; D gene: TRBD2; CDR3 protein: CASSDSGGAYNEQFF; CDR3 DNA: TGTGCCAGCAGTGATAGCGGGGGGGCCTACAATGAGCAGTTCTTC
clone size: -; J gene: TRBJ1-1; CDR3 length: 13; V gene: TRBV13; D gene: TRBD1; CDR3 protein: CASRAGGYTEAFF; CDR3 DNA: TGTGCCAGCCGGGCAGGGGGCTACACTGAAGCTTTCTTT
clone size: -; J gene: TRBJ1-1; CDR3 length: 14; V gene: TRBV5-1; D gene: -; CDR3 protein: CASSFGGLNTEAFF; CDR3 DNA: TGCGCCAGCAGCTTCGGGGGTTTGAACACTGAAGCTTTCTTT
clone size: -; J gene: TRBJ1-2; CDR3 length: 18; V gene: TRBV21-1; D gene: -; CDR3 protein: CASSKKKAPGQGNYGYTF; CDR3 DNA: TGTGCCAGCAGCAAAAAAAAGGCCCCGGGACAGGGGAACTATGGCTACACCTTC
clone size: once; J gene: TRBJ1-6; CDR3 length: 14; V gene: TRBV5-6; D gene: -; CDR3 protein: CASSWRDPSSPLHF; CDR3 DNA: TGTGCCAGCAGCTGGCGGGACCCGAGTTCACCCCTCCACTTT
clone size: -; J gene: TRBJ2-3; CDR3 length: 14; V gene: TRBV5-6; D gene: -; CDR3 protein: CASSPWMRTDTQYF; CDR3 DNA: TGTGCCAGCAGCCCCTGGATGAGGACAGATACGCAGTATTTT
clone size: few; J gene: TRBJ2-2; CDR3 length: 14; V gene: TRBV19; D gene: -; CDR3 protein: CASSITANTGELFF; CDR3 DNA: TGTGCCAGTAGTATAACAGCGAACACCGGGGAGCTGTTTTTT
clone size: -; J gene: TRBJ1-1; CDR3 length: 14; V gene: TRBV18; D gene: -; CDR3 protein: CASSPLGGSTEAFF; CDR3 DNA: TGTGCCAGCTCACCCCTGGGGGGGAGCACTGAAGCTTTCTTT
clone size: once; J gene: TRBJ2-7; CDR3 length: 14; V gene: TRBV7-2; D gene: TRBD1; CDR3 protein: CASSPRDSGYEQYF; CDR3 DNA: TGTGCCAGCAGCCCCAGGGACAGCGGCTACGAGCAGTACTTC
clone size: -; J gene: TRBJ1-2; CDR3 length: 14; V gene: TRBV6-5; D gene: TRBD1; CDR3 protein: CASNPTGGFYGYTF; CDR3 DNA: TGTGCCAGCAACCCGACAGGGGGCTTCTATGGCTACACCTTC
clone size: -; J gene: TRBJ1-5; CDR3 length: 15; V gene: TRBV7-2; D gene: -; CDR3 protein: CASSPSIDSGQPQHF; CDR3 DNA: TGTGCCAGCAGCCCATCCATCGACAGCGGGCAGCCCCAGCATTTT
clone size: -; J gene: TRBJ1-2; CDR3 length: 15; V gene: TRBV27; D gene: -; CDR3 protein: CASSLWGDKDYGYTF; CDR3 DNA: TGTGCCAGCAGTTTATGGGGGGATAAGGACTATGGCTACACCTTC
clone size: once; J gene: TRBJ1-4; CDR3 length: 14; V gene: TRBV5-6; D gene: TRBD1; CDR3 protein: CASSLGQGGQKLFF; CDR3 DNA: TGTGCCAGCAGCTTGGGACAGGGAGGACAAAAACTGTTTTTT
clone size: -; J gene: TRBJ2-2; CDR3 length: 15; V gene: TRBV19; D gene: -; CDR3 protein: CASSPGVPVPGELFF; CDR3 DNA: TGTGCCAGTAGTCCCGGAGTGCCGGTTCCCGGGGAGCTGTTTTTT
clone size: -; J gene: TRBJ2-5; CDR3 length: 13; V gene: TRBV19; D gene: TRBD2; CDR3 protein: CASSSQRGETQYF; CDR3 DNA: TGTGCCAGTAGTTCACAGCGGGGGGAGACCCAGTACTTC
clone size: once; J gene: TRBJ2-5; CDR3 length: 13; V gene: TRBV5-6; D gene: -; CDR3 protein: CASSTDSWETQYF; CDR3 DNA: TGTGCCAGCAGCACCGACTCCTGGGAGACCCAGTACTTC
clone size: -; J gene: TRBJ2-3; CDR3 length: 15; V gene: TRBV5-1; D gene: -; CDR3 protein: CASSFWQGTLNTQYF; CDR3 DNA: TGCGCCAGCAGCTTTTGGCAGGGGACGTTAAATACGCAGTATTTT
clone size: -; J gene: TRBJ2-3; CDR3 length: 14; V gene: TRBV9; D gene: -; CDR3 protein: CASTRGDSTDTQYF; CDR3 DNA: TGTGCCAGCACCCGCGGGGACTCCACAGATACGCAGTATTTT
clone size: -; J gene: TRBJ1-1; CDR3 length: 12; V gene: TRBV7-8; D gene: -; CDR3 protein: CASSRGHTEAFF; CDR3 DNA: TGTGCCAGCAGCCGAGGCCACACTGAAGCTTTCTTT
clone size: -; J gene: TRBJ1-4; CDR3 length: 13; V gene: TRBV19; D gene: -; CDR3 protein: CASSWQTNEKLFF; CDR3 DNA: TGTGCCAGTAGTTGGCAGACTAATGAAAAACTGTTTTTT
clone size: -; J gene: TRBJ1-4; CDR3 length: 15; V gene: TRBV7-2; D gene: -; CDR3 protein: CASSNRGGFNEKLFF; CDR3 DNA: TGTGCCAGCAGCAACCGGGGGGGGTTTAATGAAAAACTGTTTTTT
clone size: -; J gene: TRBJ1-2; CDR3 length: 14; V gene: TRBV7-9; D gene: -; CDR3 protein: CASSLGTLNYGYTF; CDR3 DNA: TGTGCCAGCAGCTTAGGGACACTTAACTATGGCTACACCTTC
clone size: once; J gene: TRBJ2-3; CDR3 length: 14; V gene: TRBV9; D gene: TRBD2; CDR3 protein: CASSDSGSTDTQYF; CDR3 DNA: TGTGCCAGCAGCGATAGCGGGAGCACAGATACGCAGTATTTT
clone size: once; J gene: TRBJ2-7; CDR3 length: 14; V gene: TRBV4-2; D gene: TRBD2; CDR3 protein: CASSQVLAGPTFIF; CDR3 DNA: TGTGCCAGCAGCCAAGTCCTAGCGGGACCAACATTTATCTTC
clone size: -; J gene: TRBJ1-2; CDR3 length: 16; V gene: TRBV10-2; D gene: -; CDR3 protein: CASSRANIRQGDGYTF; CDR3 DNA: TGCGCCAGCAGCCGAGCGAATATCAGGCAGGGCGATGGCTACACCTTC
clone size: -; J gene: TRBJ2-3; CDR3 length: 12; V gene: TRBV7-9; D gene: -; CDR3 protein: CASSLSGDTQYF; CDR3 DNA: TGTGCCAGCAGCTTAAGCGGGGATACGCAGTATTTT
clone size: -; J gene: TRBJ1-2; CDR3 length: 16; V gene: TRBV2; D gene: -; CDR3 protein: CASSASPTGFNYGYTF; CDR3 DNA: TGTGCCAGCAGTGCTTCCCCGACAGGCTTTAACTATGGCTACACCTTC
clone size: -; J gene: TRBJ2-1; CDR3 length: 16; V gene: TRBV18; D gene: TRBD2; CDR3 protein: CASSPPGLAGYNEQFF; CDR3 DNA: TGTGCCAGCTCACCTCCGGGACTAGCGGGCTACAATGAGCAGTTCTTC
clone size: -; J gene: TRBJ1-2; CDR3 length: 15; V gene: TRBV10-3; D gene: -; CDR3 protein: CAILTGTTGGGGYTF; CDR3 DNA: TGTGCCATTTTAACCGGGACAACCGGGGGGGGTGGCTACACCTTC
clone size: -; J gene: TRBJ2-1; CDR3 length: 14; V gene: TRBV5-1; D gene: -; CDR3 protein: CASSEDGFYNEQFF; CDR3 DNA: TGCGCCAGCTCGGAGGACGGCTTCTACAATGAGCAGTTCTTC